The 21 T cell receptor beta chains listed next were all sequenced from one sample in a study of CD8 T cells in ankylosing spondylitis. One entry per CDR3 protein, called by TCRdb with MiXCR from the 5' RACE reads. The top ten hold approximately 16% of the sample, which has about 160,000 distinct CDR3 sequences, 9.8% seen once. The specimen was blood, either unsorted or a sorted T cell fraction (not recorded which). The source of these receptors is a female donor with ankylosing spondylitis or in good health (not recorded which).

CDR3 residues: CASSLAPRGPYGYTF. CDR3 bases: TGTGCCAGCAGCCTGGCACCCAGGGGGCCCTATGGCTACACCTTC. J is TRBJ1-2 and V is TRBV12-3 or TRBV12-4; 8 bases fit TRBD1. V was clipped by 6 bases and J by 4 bases; unmatched bases: 10. This CDR3 is built from 15 residues.

This clonotype has ten or more counts. This chain links TRBV29-1 with TRBJ2-7; tentatively, D is TRBD2 (5 bases). The CDR3 extends over 11 amino acids. Germline lookup yields CDR1 SQVTM and CDR2 ANQGSEA. Trimming removed 7 bases at V and 7 bases at J, with 14 bases between. CDR3: CSAALAWEQYF. CDR3 sequence (DNA): TGCAGCGCAGCCCTAGCATGGGAGCAGTACTTC.

A note on this clonotype: Compared with germline, one end of the junction differs, possibly owing to a read error. V usage is TRBV7-9 and J usage is TRBJ2-7, with D unresolved. There are 13 residues in the CDR3. Germline loops: CDR1 SEHNR, CDR2 FQNEAQ (reference sequence). The CDR3 DNA reads as TGTGCCAGCAGCTTAACCCCCCACTACGAGCTGTACTTC. Translating it yields CASSLTPHYELYF.

This clonotype came up many times. The genes are TRBV6-2 or TRBV6-3 and TRBJ1-1; TRBD1 agrees at 7 bases. This CDR3 has 17 amino acids. Per the germline V gene, CDR1 is MNHEY and CDR2 is SVGEGT. With 6 bases clipped from V and 0 bases from J, the junction kept 13 bases outside the gene matches. CDR3 DNA: TGTGCCAGCAGCCCGGGACAGAATAACTACTTGAACACTGAAGCTTTCTTT. This sequence encodes CASSPGQNNYLNTEAFF.

The chain has TRBV12-3 or TRBV12-4 and TRBJ2-3, with a weak D call TRBD2 (5 bases). CDR3 length: 16 amino acids. The V end lost 6 bases, the J end lost 2 bases, and 18 bases lay between the germline ends. This CDR3 is CASSPALSGITDTQYF. CDR3 nucleotides: TGTGCCAGCAGCCCCGCCCTCAGCGGCATCACAGATACGCAGTATTTT.

V gene TRBV15 combines with J gene TRBJ2-3; 11 bases are a match to TRBD1. The CDR3 is 15 residues long. Unmatched junction bases numbered 4, after V lost 3 bases and J lost 5 bases. The germline V gene encodes CDR1 LNHNV and CDR2 YYDKDF (reference sequence). The CDR3 loop reads CATSRGQGGGDTQYF. The CDR3, as DNA: TGTGCCACCAGCAGGGGACAGGGGGGTGGAGATACGCAGTATTTT. Based on the CDR3 plus reference TRBV15 and TRBJ2-3, the full variable domain is DAMVIQNPRYQVTQFGKPVTLSCSQTLNHNVMYWYQQKSSQAPKLLFHYYDKDFNNEADTPDNFQSRRPNTSFCFLDIRSPGLGDTAMYLCATSRGQGGGDTQYFGPGTRLTVL.

The sample holds many counts of this clonotype. This chain uses TRBV7-6 with TRBJ2-7; D gene unclear. The CDR3 sequence is 11 residues long. Germline CDR1 reads SGHVS; CDR2 reads FNYEAQ. The germline V and J ends were trimmed by 4 bases and 7 bases, with 8 bases remaining between them. In nucleotides, the CDR3 is TGTGCCAGCAGCTCGAGTTCTGAGCAGTACTTC. This translates into CASSSSSEQYF.

This clonotype occurred many times. The chain links TRBV6-2 or TRBV6-3 to TRBJ1-2; 8 nucleotides line up with TRBD1. The ends lost 4 bases at V and 3 bases at J; junction bases unmatched: 7. The germline gives CDR1 MNHEY, CDR2 SVGEGT. This CDR3 region has 15 residues. CDR3 sequence (DNA): TGTGCCAGCAGTTTAACCGGACAGGGCGACTATGGCTACACCTTC. This translates into CASSLTGQGDYGYTF.

In DNA form, the CDR3 reads TGTGCCAGCAGCGTAGGGTCTAGCGGGAGAAAGGGGAATGAGCAGTTCTTC. Protein sequence: CASSVGSSGRKGNEQFF. The chain employs TRBV9 and TRBJ2-1; 10 bases align to TRBD2. Looked up from germline, CDR1 is SGDLS and CDR2 is YYNGEE. With V trimmed by 0 bases and J by 7 bases, 10 bases remained unmatched. The CDR3 contains 17 residues.

The chain employs TRBV25-1 and TRBJ2-1, with D tentatively TRBD2 (5 bases). V was trimmed by 1 base and J by 7 bases, leaving 11 bases between them. From germline, CDR1 is MGHDK and CDR2 SYGVNS. The CDR3 has 14 residues. This CDR3 reads CASSELVSGNEQFF. The CDR3 DNA reads TGTGCCAGCAGTGAATTAGTCTCGGGGAATGAGCAGTTCTTC.

A few counts support this clonotype. The rearrangement joins TRBV12-3 or TRBV12-4 to TRBJ2-1, with 8 bases that match TRBD2. The CDR3 contains 14 residues. The ends lost 6 bases at V and 8 bases at J; junction bases unmatched: 9. CDR3 coding DNA: TGTGCCAGCAGCCCTTTCGCGGGAGGCGATGAGCAGTTCTTC. Translating it yields CASSPFAGGDEQFF.

This clonotype was seen more than once but under ten times. The junction does not match germline at one end; this may be a read error. This chain links TRBV7-9 with TRBJ2-5; TRBD2 is a possible D gene (5 bases). Germline V gene lookup returns CDR1 SEHNR and CDR2 FQNEAQ (reference sequence). The CDR3 sequence is 9 residues long. The CDR3 loop is CASSLRRDF. The DNA for the CDR3 is TGTGCCAGCAGCTTAAGGCGGGACTTC.

This clonotype was observed a few times. CDR3 in amino acids: CATLGDTQYF. Written as DNA, the CDR3 is TGTGCCACCCTGGGAGATACGCAGTATTTT. The V call is TRBV6-2 or TRBV6-3, the J call TRBJ2-3; D is unclear. V dropped 10 bases and J dropped 5 bases, with 7 bases sitting between them. Germline CDR1 MNHEY, CDR2 SVGEGT. The CDR3 has 10 residues.

This rearrangement joins TRBV7-2 to TRBJ2-7; D unresolved. Trimming took off 4 bases at V and 4 bases at J, with 11 bases between the two ends. This CDR3 is built from 13 residues. CDR1 is SGHTA, CDR2 FQGNSA, per germline. CDR3 bases: TGTGCCAGCAGCTCCCTTGTCGCGTACGAGCAGTACTTC. Amino acids: CASSSLVAYEQYF.

In this sample, this clonotype turned up many times. The gene calls are TRBV12-3 or TRBV12-4 and TRBJ2-5; perhaps TRBD1 as D (6 bases). The length of the CDR3 is 13 residues. The germline V and J ends were trimmed by 3 bases and 4 bases, with 9 bases remaining between them. The CDR3 sequence: CASSFSDRETQYF. The CDR3 DNA follows: TGTGCCAGCAGTTTTTCGGACAGAGAGACCCAGTACTTC.

Ten or more counts support this clonotype. The J gene is TRBJ1-4, the V gene TRBV29-1, with D tentatively TRBD1 (5 bases). This CDR3 spans 13 amino acids. V was cut by 4 bases and J by 5 bases, with 11 bases left in between. Germline CDR1 reads SQVTM; CDR2 reads ANQGSEA. In DNA form, the CDR3 reads TGCAGCGTTGTGGGGGTTCAAAATGAAAAACTGTTTTTT. Translating gives CSVVGVQNEKLFF.

This clonotype showed up many times. The J gene is TRBJ2-1, the V gene TRBV4-3; D might be TRBD1 (6 bases). Germline CDR1 LGHNA, CDR2 YSLEER. This CDR3 has 16 amino acids. The V end lost 0 bases, the J end lost 7 bases, and 16 bases lay between the germline ends. CDR3 residues: CASSQDFLQGGNEQFF. CDR3 coding DNA: TGCGCCAGCAGCCAAGATTTCCTACAGGGCGGGAATGAGCAGTTCTTC.

This clonotype was seen at least ten times. The chain recombines TRBV12-3 or TRBV12-4 with TRBJ2-1; 13 bases are a match to TRBD2. This CDR3 contains 15 residues. The V and J ends lost 6 bases and 4 bases, in that order; junction bases with no gene match: 3. The CDR3 loop is CASSPGLAGYNEQFF. In DNA, the CDR3 is TGTGCCAGCAGCCCGGGACTAGCGGGATACAATGAGCAGTTCTTC.

This clonotype was found many times. V usage is TRBV12-3 or TRBV12-4 and J usage is TRBJ1-1; the D is unclear. V lost 7 bases and J 7 bases, leaving 10 bases between the germline ends. CDR3 length equals 11 residues. The CDR3 region has the DNA TGTGCCAGCACCGTTGGGAGTGAAGCTTTCTTT. Translation gives CASTVGSEAFF.

This chain uses TRBV7-9 with TRBJ1-2; 7 bases are a match to TRBD1. The junction had 5 bases not matched to a gene; V was cut back by 1 base and J by 6 bases. CDR3 length: 14 residues. Germline V gives CDR1 SEHNR, CDR2 FQNEAQ (reference sequence). The CDR3 reads CASSLGSTGDGYTF. In DNA, the CDR3 is TGTGCCAGCAGCTTAGGGTCCACAGGGGATGGCTACACCTTC.

This clonotype has just a few counts. The gene calls are TRBV23-1 and TRBJ1-5; tentative D call: TRBD1 (5 bases). Being an ORF, TRBV23-1 has a function that is uncertain. V dropped 4 bases and J dropped 4 bases, with 17 bases sitting between them. CDR3 length: 16 residues. CDR3 nucleotides: TGCGCCAGCAGTCGGGACTGCGCCATGGGTAATCAGCCCCAGCATTTT. This codes for CASSRDCAMGNQPQHF.